This paragraph covers one TCR beta chain sequence. Only in-frame clones appear in the TCRdb table, and some are missing; sequencing was by immunoSEQ multiplex PCR. Among 730,000 or so clones listed, around 72% were seen once. The germline CDR1 and CDR2 sequences are MNHNS and SASEGT. V lost 7 bases to trimming and J lost 6 bases, with 14 bases between them. This CDR3 comprises 13 residues. The sample is drawn from a study of shared clonotypes between healthy human individuals. Donors were healthy HIV-negative adults without recent acute infections or vaccinations. The sequenced sample consisted of memory CD4+ T cells sorted from blood. The subset denotes: CD45RA-negative fraction. The receptor was derived from a woman in her 30s in good health. This sequence joins TRBV6-1 and TRBJ2-3; D gene uncertain. The CDR3 sequence: CASIRSYSDTQYF. As DNA, the CDR3 is TGTGCCAGCATCCGATCGTACTCTGATACGCAGTATTTT.